This TCR beta chain was identified in a study of cytomegalovirus exposure and HLA in healthy donors (dated by TCRdb to the late 2010s). In the study overall: According to an earlier analysis of 587 of the donors, roughly 180 million T cells yielded 90 million to 130 million unique TCR beta sequences and about 280 Gb of sequence data. An early release covering 550 to 700 HLA-typed donors comprised about 300 gigabases of sequencing data and tens of millions of unique TCR sequences. Of the roughly 400 genotyped donors, approximately 83% fell in the genetic ancestry cluster associated with self-reported Caucasian donors. The study aimed to test whether signatures of past pathogen exposure could be identified by cataloging public T cell receptors. The study used immunosequencing to profile the T cell repertoires of more than 650 subjects and linked those repertoires to cytomegalovirus serostatus. Along with the approximately 620-subject first cohort, a separate validation cohort of over 90 different subjects was used. High-throughput TCR immunosequencing, statistical association of individual TCRs with disease status, and machine learning were combined to predict cytomegalovirus infection status. To study patterns of TCR occurrence, a later analysis re-analyzed previously published TCR beta repertoires from 666 donors and added high-resolution HLA genotyping. In the later analysis, no new phenotypic data were used to find candidate immune exposures; instead, reliance was placed on TCR beta sequences and their occurrence across donors. An earlier analysis of around 580 of the donors used high-throughput TCR beta sequencing to judge whether each TCR beta V gene segment behaved as functional or pseudogenic. Alongside the repertoire data, information on donor age, sex, ethnicity and CMV serostatus was compiled. Genome-wide SNP genotypes for about 55% of the roughly 670 donors were used in a later genetic analysis, which treated that subset as a discovery cohort. All discovery cohort repertoires had been generated on a single sequencing platform. HLA typing covered class I and class II loci at four-digit resolution. The number of typed donors differed by locus: roughly 620-630 for A, B, C, DRB1 and DQB1; 522 for DQA1; approximately 610 for DPA1; and roughly 490 for DPB1. Because of strong linkage in the cohort, roughly five DR-DQ haplotypes were treated as single units for association and clustering. Among 300 to 450 genotyped donors of the cohort, an average of about 240,000 unique TCR beta nucleotide sequences were sequenced per donor, roughly 20% of them non-productive.

In total, 500 to 700 healthy bone marrow donors made up the cohort. At the time of sampling, every cohort member was nominally healthy, though immune exposures that went unrecorded were likely present. The donor tested CMV seropositive and was one of the 289 seropositive cohort members. A peripheral blood sample was collected from each donor, and TCR beta sequencing was performed on peripheral blood mononuclear cells. The Qiagen DNeasy Blood Extraction Kit was used to extract genomic DNA from the blood cell samples. The full study reports these points: Because HLA typing was missing for some donors at each locus, association tests included only the typed subset. A further reported finding was that TCR beta sequences accurately predicted the HLA-A and HLA-B alleles for most subjects in the first cohort. Because the 87-base-pair reads could not distinguish some IMGT-functional V segments, including TRBV6-2 and TRBV6-3, those segments were excluded. A total of fewer than 200 TCR beta chains were listed by the study as associated with cytomegalovirus. According to a later analysis, parvovirus B19, influenza, CMV and Epstein-Barr virus appeared linked to several top co-occurrence clusters. While some public TCRs were present in many individuals, most TCR sequences turned up only very rarely across donors. Compared with the approximately 670-donor mean, donors in an Asian-associated ancestry cluster had fewer N-insertions in productive TCRs, according to a later genetic analysis. V-gene and J-gene trimming of TCR beta chains was associated with a missense DCLRE1C variant in a later genetic analysis, and the association was replicated in an independent cohort. At a false discovery rate of 0.05, a later analysis linked 16,951 TCR beta sequences to specific HLA alleles. This cohort had only TCR beta chains sequenced, and the lack of alpha or paired-chain data limited which features could be detected. Sequencing depth was assumed to be roughly uniform across donors in the presence/absence analyses, though that assumption may not hold. The only immune exposure information available for the cohort was CMV serostatus. In a later analysis, HLA-associated TCR beta chains were found to be more clonally expanded and to have lower generation probabilities than equally common non-associated chains. Linkage disequilibrium might explain the correlated functional status among segregating V segments, but an unknown experimental factor could not be ruled out. In a later analysis, TCR association rates were found to vary across HLA loci, with the most associated TCRs seen for DRB1 alleles and the fewest for HLA-C alleles. According to a later analysis, most CMV-associated TCR beta chains appeared to be HLA-restricted, and the HLA associations seemed to be driven largely by CMV exposure. Because counts were too low, under 20 rarely observed V segments, including chromosome 9 orphons, were left out of the earlier analysis of a few hundred of the donors. The classifier was reported to diagnose cytomegalovirus status with high specificity and sensitivity in both the original and validation cohorts. In vitro tests confirmed that a few of the cytomegalovirus-associated TCR beta chains recognize cytomegalovirus antigens. According to the authors, the approach could potentially be generalized to other disease states and immunological phenotypes. Strong co-occurrence of HLA alleles, especially DR and DQ, made assigning TCR associations to individual alleles difficult. A cluster of highly shared sequence variants was judged likely to represent a technical artifact of the sequencing pipeline. An earlier analysis of approximately 530 of the donors showed that most TCR beta V segments appeared in productive rearrangements either about 87% or about 30% of the time, which broadly matched IMGT annotations.

Comments on this clone: Its cognate antigen has yet to be identified. No much larger clonotype is one base removed from it; base qualities were not supplied.

Including the terminal cysteine and phenylalanine, the CDR3 comprises 15 residues. The entry retains the CDR3 DNA only, 45 bases that are in frame from base 1. CDR1 SNHLY and CDR2 FYNNEI were looked up in the germline V gene. V is clipped by 6 bases and J by 4 bases, and the sequence between their germline boundaries is 16 bases long. The library was obtained by the immunoSEQ multiplex PCR assay. The multiplex PCR relied on a mix of 60 forward primers for TCR Vbeta segments and 13 reverse primers for TCR Jbeta segments. The CDR3 region of rearranged TCR beta genes was amplified from genomic DNA with a multiplex PCR assay. On the Illumina HiSeq System, the amplified TCR beta libraries were sequenced as 87-base-pair reads. Per the authors' processing: A later analysis counted tens of millions of unique TCR beta chains across the 640 or so repertoires, and 9 million to 14 million of these chains were shared by at least two donors. Raw reads were error-corrected and collapsed into unique sequences with a nearest-neighbor algorithm that merged closely related sequences to remove PCR and sequencing errors. To assign V, D and J gene segments, CDR3 sequences were aligned to IMGT reference sequences. Each retained sequence needed at least a six-nucleotide match to both a V gene segment and a J gene segment. Rearrangements were classified as productive when the CDR3 lacked stop codons and remained in frame with V and J, and all other rearrangements were classified as non-productive. Following IMGT convention, CDR3 was defined as the stretch from the second conserved V-encoded cysteine up to the conserved J-encoded phenylalanine. Sequences without an unambiguous match to a single V gene segment were excluded from the earlier analysis of about 640 of the donors. In an earlier analysis of some 590 of the donors, V segments were called functional above 56.7% productive rearrangements and were called segregating when the between-donor standard deviation exceeded 5%. To diagnose cytomegalovirus status from the catalog of TCR beta chain sequences, a statistical classification framework was built. In a later analysis, TCR nucleotide sequences were compared against IMGT/GENE-DB human TR gene sequences so that V and J genes could be assigned. In a later analysis, CDR3 sequences and most-parsimonious VDJ recombination scenarios were assigned using the TCRdist pipeline. In a later analysis, each TCR beta chain was defined by its CDR3 amino acid sequence together with its V-gene family, and reads lacking a unique V-gene family were excluded. As a way to deal with suspected cross-contamination and a sequencing artifact, a later analysis dropped 450 to 600 nucleotide sequences that were highly shared and had low generation probability. For each public chain, a later analysis derived a clonal expansion index from normalized ranks of inferred template counts within each repertoire. A later analysis computed generation probabilities with a VDJ recombination model fitted to out-of-frame rearrangements, and checked the results against IGoR. Hypergeometric tests were used in a later analysis to score TCR-TCR, TCR-HLA and TCR-CMV co-occurrence, with a repertoire-size bias correction applied to the TCR pairs. In a later analysis, false discovery rates were estimated by permuting HLA or CMV assignments 20 times. In a later analysis, co-occurring TCRs were grouped using DBSCAN, and TCRdist sequence similarity was added for clustering within HLA-allele-positive subsets. Repertoires with fewer than 30,000 or more than 120,000 public chains were left out of co-occurrence clustering, as were a handful of repertoires with anomalous nucleotide sharing. As stored in TCRdb, this immuneACCESS dataset retains in-frame rearrangements with V and J assigned. A fraction of the clones does not appear; measured against another copy, unresolved V genes explain less than half of the discrepancy, and the remainder lacks a known reason. V and J calls and clone size come straight from that table; D and trimming were deduced from the DNA. A total of approximately 160,000 clones appear in this sample, around 72% of them only once. Of the sample, 6.5% to 9% falls within the top ten clones.

The sequenced material came from PBMCs. The clonotype originates from a woman between 40 and 55 years old in good health and CMV-seropositive. The chain couples TRBV2 to TRBJ1-5, with a weak D call of TRBD1 (5 bases match). The CDR3 reads as follows: CASRGWGEGNQPQHF. The DNA sequence reads TGTGCCAGCAGGGGATGGGGGGAAGGGAATCAGCCCCAGCATTTT.